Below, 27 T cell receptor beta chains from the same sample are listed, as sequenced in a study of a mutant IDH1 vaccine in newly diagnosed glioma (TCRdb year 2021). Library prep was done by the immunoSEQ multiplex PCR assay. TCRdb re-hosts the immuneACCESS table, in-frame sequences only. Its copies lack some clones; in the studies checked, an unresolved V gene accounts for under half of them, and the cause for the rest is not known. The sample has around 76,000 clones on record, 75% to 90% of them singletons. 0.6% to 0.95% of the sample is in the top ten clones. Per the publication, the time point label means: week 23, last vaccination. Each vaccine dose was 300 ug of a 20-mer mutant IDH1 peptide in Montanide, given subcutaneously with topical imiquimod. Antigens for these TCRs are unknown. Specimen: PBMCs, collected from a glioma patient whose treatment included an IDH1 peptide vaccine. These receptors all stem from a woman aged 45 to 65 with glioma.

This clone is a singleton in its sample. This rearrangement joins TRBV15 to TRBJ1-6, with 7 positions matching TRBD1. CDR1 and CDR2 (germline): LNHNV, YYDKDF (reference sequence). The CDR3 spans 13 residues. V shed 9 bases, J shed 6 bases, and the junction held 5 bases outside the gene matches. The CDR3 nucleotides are TGTGCCACTCGGGACAGAATTAATTCACCCCTCCACTTT. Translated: CATRDRINSPLHF.

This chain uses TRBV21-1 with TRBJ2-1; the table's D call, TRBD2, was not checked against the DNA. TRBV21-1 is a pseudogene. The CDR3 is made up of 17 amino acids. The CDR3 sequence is CASSPTPGLAGVSEQFF. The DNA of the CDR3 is TGTGCCAGCAGCCCGACTCCGGGACTAGCGGGAGTTAGTGAGCAGTTCTTC.

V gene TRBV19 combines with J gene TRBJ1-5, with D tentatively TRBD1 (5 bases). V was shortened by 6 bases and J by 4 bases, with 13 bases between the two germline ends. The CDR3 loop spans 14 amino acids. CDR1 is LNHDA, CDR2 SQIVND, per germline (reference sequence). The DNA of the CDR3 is TGTGCCAGTAGGGTAGATAGGGGAAATCAGCCCCAGCATTTT. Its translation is CASRVDRGNQPQHF.

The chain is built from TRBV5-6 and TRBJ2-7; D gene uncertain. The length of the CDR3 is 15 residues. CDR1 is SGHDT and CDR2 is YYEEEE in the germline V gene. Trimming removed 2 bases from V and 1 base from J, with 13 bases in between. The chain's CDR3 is CASSLSRRVSYEQYF. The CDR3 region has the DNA TGTGCCAGCAGCTTAAGCCGACGGGTTTCCTACGAGCAGTACTTC.

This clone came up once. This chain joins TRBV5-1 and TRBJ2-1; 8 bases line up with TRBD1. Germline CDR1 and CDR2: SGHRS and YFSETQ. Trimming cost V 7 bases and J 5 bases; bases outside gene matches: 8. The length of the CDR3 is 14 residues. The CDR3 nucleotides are TGCGCCAGCCGAACAACAGGGGGAAACAATGAGCAGTTCTTC. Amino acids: CASRTTGGNNEQFF.

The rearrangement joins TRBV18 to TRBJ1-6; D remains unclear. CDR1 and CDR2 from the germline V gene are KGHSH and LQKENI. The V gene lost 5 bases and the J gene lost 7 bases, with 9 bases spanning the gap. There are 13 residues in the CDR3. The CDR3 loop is CASSSARNSPLHF. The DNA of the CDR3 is TGTGCCAGCTCATCCGCGAGGAATTCACCCCTCCACTTT.

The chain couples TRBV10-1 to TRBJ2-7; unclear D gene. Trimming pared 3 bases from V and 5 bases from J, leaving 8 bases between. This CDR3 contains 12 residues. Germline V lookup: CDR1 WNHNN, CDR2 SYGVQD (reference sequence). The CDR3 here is CASSDHVHEQYF. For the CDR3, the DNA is TGCGCCAGCAGTGACCACGTCCACGAGCAGTACTTC.

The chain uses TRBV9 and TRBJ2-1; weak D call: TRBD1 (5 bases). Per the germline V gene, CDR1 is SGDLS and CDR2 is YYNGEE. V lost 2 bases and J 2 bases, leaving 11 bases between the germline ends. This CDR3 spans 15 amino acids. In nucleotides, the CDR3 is TGTGCCAGCAGCGTCCAGGGAACGACCTACAATGAGCAGTTCTTC. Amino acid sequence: CASSVQGTTYNEQFF. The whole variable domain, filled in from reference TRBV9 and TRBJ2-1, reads DSGVTQTPKHLITATGQRVTLRCSPRSGDLSVYWYQQSLDQGLQFLIQYYNGEERAKGNILERFSAQQFPDLHSELNLSSLELGDSALYFCASSVQGTTYNEQFFGPGTRLTVL.

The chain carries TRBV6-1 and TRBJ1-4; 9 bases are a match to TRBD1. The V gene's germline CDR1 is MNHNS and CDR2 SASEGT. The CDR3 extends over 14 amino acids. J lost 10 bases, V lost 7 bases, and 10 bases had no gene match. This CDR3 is CASTGNRGRVKLFF. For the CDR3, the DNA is TGTGCCAGCACCGGAAACAGGGGGCGAGTAAAACTGTTTTTT.

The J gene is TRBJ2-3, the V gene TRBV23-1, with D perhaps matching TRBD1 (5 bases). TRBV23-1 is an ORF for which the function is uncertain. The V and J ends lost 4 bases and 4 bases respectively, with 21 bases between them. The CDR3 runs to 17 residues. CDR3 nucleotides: TGCGCCAGCAGTCCAGGTAGTACAGGTCGTAACGCAGATACGCAGTATTTT. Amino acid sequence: CASSPGSTGRNADTQYF.

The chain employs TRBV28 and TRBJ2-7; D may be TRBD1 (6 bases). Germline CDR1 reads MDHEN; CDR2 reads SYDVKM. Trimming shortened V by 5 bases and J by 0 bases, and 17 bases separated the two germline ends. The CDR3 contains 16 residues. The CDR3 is CASSRYAQGNSYEQYF. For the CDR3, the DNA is TGTGCCAGCAGTCGATATGCACAGGGTAACTCCTACGAGCAGTACTTC.

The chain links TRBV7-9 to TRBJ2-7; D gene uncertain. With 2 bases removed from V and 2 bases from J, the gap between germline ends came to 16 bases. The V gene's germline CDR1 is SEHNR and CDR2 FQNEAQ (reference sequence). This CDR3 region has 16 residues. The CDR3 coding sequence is TGTGCCAGCAGCTTATTCCCACCCAGGAACGCCTACGAGCAGTACTTC. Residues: CASSLFPPRNAYEQYF.

Written as DNA, the CDR3 is TGTGCCAGCAGCTTTCGGCAGGGGGCGAACCAGCCCCAGCATTTT. This gives the protein CASSFRQGANQPQHF. V and J are TRBV7-8 and TRBJ1-5, with 8 bases fitting TRBD1. V gave up 3 bases and J gave up 7 bases; unmatched junction bases: 8. Germline V CDR1 and CDR2: SGHVS, FQNEAQ. The CDR3 length is 15 residues.

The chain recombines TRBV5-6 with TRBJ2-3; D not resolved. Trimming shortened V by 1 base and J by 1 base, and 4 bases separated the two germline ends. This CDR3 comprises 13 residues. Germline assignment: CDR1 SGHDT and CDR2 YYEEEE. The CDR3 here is CASSLWGTDTQYF. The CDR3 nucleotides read TGTGCCAGCAGCTTGTGGGGCACAGATACGCAGTATTTT.

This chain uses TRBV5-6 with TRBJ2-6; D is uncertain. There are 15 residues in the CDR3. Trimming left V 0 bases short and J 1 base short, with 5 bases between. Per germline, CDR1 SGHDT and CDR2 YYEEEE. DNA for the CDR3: TGTGCCAGCAGCTTGGGCGCTTCTGGGGCCAACGTCCTGACTTTC. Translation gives CASSLGASGANVLTF.

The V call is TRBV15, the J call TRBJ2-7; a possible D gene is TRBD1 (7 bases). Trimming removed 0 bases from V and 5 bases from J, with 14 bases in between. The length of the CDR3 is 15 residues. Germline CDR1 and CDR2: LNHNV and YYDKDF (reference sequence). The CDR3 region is CATSRDPGGTDEQYF. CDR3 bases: TGTGCCACCAGCAGAGACCCAGGGGGGACCGACGAGCAGTACTTC.

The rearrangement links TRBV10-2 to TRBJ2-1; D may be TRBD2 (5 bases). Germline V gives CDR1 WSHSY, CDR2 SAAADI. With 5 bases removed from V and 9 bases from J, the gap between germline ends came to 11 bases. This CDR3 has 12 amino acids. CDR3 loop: CASSFGEGEQFF. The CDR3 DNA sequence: TGCGCCAGCAGTTTCGGGGAAGGTGAGCAGTTCTTC.

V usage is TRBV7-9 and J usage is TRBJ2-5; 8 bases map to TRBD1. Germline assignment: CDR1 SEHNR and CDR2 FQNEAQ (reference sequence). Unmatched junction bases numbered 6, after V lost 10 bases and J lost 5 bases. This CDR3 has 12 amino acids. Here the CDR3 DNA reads TGTGCCACCCAGGGGGCTGGGGAGACCCAGTACTTC. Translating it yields CATQGAGETQYF. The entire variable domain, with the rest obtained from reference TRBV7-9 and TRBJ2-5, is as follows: DTGVSQNPRHKITKRGQNVTFRCDPISEHNRLYWYRQTLGQGPEFLTYFQNEAQLEKSRLLSDRFSAERPKGSFSTLEIQRTEQGDSAMYLCATQGAGETQYFGPGTRLLVL.

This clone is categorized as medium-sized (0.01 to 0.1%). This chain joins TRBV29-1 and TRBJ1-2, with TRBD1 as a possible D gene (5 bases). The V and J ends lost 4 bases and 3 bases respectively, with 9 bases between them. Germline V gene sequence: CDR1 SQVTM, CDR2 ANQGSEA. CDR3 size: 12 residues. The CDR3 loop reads CSVGRGHYGYTF. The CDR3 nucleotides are TGCAGCGTTGGTAGGGGTCACTATGGCTACACCTTC.

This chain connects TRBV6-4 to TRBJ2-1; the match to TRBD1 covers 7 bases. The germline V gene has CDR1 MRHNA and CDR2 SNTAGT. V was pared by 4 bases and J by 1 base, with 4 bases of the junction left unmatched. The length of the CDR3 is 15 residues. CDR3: CASSADRASYNEQFF. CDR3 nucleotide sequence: TGTGCCAGCAGTGCCGACAGGGCATCCTACAATGAGCAGTTCTTC.

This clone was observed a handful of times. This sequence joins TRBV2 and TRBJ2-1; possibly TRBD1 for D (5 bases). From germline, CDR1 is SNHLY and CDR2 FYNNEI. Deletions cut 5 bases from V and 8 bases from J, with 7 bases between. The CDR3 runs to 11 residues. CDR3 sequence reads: CASSPTDEQFF. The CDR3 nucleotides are TGTGCCAGCAGTCCGACAGATGAGCAGTTCTTC.

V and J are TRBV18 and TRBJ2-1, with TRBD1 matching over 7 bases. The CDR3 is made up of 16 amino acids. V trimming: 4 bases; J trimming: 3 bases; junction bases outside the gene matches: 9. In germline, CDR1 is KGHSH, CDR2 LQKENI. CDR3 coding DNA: TGTGCCAGCTCACAACCGGGACAGACTTTCTACAATGAGCAGTTCTTC. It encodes CASSQPGQTFYNEQFF.

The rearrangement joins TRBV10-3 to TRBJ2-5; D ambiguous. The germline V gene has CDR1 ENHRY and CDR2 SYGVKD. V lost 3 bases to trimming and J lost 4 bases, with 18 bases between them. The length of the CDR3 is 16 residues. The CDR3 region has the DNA TGTGCCATCAGTGACCTGACCTCGACCGGCGGAGAGACCCAGTACTTC. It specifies CAISDLTSTGGETQYF.

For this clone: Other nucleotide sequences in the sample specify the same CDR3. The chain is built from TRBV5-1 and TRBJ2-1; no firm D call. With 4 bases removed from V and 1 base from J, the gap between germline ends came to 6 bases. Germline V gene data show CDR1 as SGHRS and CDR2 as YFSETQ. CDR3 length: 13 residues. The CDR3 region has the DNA TGCGCCAGCAGCCCCTCTTCCTACAATGAGCAGTTCTTC. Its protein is CASSPSSYNEQFF.

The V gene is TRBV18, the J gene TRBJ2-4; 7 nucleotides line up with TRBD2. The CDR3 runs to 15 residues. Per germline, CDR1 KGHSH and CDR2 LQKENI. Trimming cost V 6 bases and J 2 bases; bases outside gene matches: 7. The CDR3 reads CASSLPGTTKNIQYF. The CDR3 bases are TGTGCCAGCTCGCTTCCCGGGACTACCAAAAACATTCAGTACTTC.

CDR3 region: CASSIAGSSYEQYF. CDR3 sequence (DNA): TGTGCCAGTAGTATAGCAGGGAGCTCCTACGAGCAGTACTTC. The chain joins TRBV19 to TRBJ2-7; the D call may be TRBD1 or TRBD2 (5 bases each). Deletions cut 1 base from V and 0 bases from J, with 7 bases between. The CDR3 totals 14 residues. Looked up from germline, CDR1 is LNHDA and CDR2 is SQIVND (reference sequence).

CDR3 residues: CASSYDRDVEAFF. CDR3 nucleotides: TGTGCCAGCAGTTATGACAGGGATGTTGAAGCTTTCTTT. This chain joins TRBV6-5 and TRBJ1-1; 7 nucleotides line up with TRBD1. J was trimmed by 7 bases and V by 3 bases; bases with no gene match: 5. This CDR3 region has 13 residues. Germline values: CDR1 MNHEY, CDR2 SVGAGI.